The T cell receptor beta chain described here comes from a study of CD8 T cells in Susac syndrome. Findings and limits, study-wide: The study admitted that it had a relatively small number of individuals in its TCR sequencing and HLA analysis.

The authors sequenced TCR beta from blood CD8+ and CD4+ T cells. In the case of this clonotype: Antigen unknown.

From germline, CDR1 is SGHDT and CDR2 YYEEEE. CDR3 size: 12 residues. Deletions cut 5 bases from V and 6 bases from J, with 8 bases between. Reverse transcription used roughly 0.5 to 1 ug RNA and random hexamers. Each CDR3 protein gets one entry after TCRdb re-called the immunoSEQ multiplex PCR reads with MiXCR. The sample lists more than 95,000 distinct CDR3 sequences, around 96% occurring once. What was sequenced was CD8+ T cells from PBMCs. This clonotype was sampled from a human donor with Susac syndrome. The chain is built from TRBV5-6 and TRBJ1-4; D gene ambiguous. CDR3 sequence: CASSSRDEKLFF. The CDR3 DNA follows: TGTGCCAGCAGTTCCCGGGATGAAAAACTGTTTTTT.